This T cell receptor beta chain comes out of a study of blood T cells in healthy people across ages (dated by TCRdb to between 2015 and 2017). About the investigation overall: In model experiments, template switching captured about one uniquely barcoded TCR beta cDNA molecule for every two T cells. The study measured age-related changes in TCR beta repertoire diversity using deep sequencing normalized with unique cDNA molecular identifiers. Four age groups were formed from the donors: young (average approximately 17 years), middle-aged (more than 35), aged (62) and long-lived (about 80). For two donors (one aged 18 to 29 and one aged 80 or older), the study analyzed two additional independent replicas of 1 million unique cDNA reads from the same blood draw.

Libraries were made using 5' RACE. Sequenced using an Illumina HiSeq 2500. A second 7 to 11 cycle PCR used a sample-barcoded 5' primer and a J-beta primer mix. A unique molecular identifier was introduced onto each TCR beta cDNA molecule by a template-switch 5' adaptor carrying 12 random nucleotides. Each sample yielded at least 3 million CDR3-containing paired-end reads. All of the RNA was converted into first-strand cDNA using the Mint cDNA synthesis kit, with a TRBC-specific oligonucleotide serving as the primer. Following uracil-DNA glycosylase treatment, a first 18-cycle PCR with universal primers M1SS and BC2_uni_R was performed on all cDNA. Per the authors' processing: For normalization, 1 million high-quality reads were randomly selected from each sample, with every read carrying a distinct molecular identifier. Reads with shared molecular identifiers were discarded instead of being binned into consensus sequences. MiTCR, run with a Q25 quality threshold and the strictest error-elimination algorithm, handled CDR3 identification, clonotype clustering and error correction. A nonparametric unseen species model with Euler transformation was used to estimate a lower bound on total TCR beta diversity. TCRdb trimmed the raw reads at Q25, called clones with MiXCR and kept productive beta chains. Entries that share a CDR3 protein sequence are merged under the most common genes and DNA. It is TCRdb's table, rather than the study itself, that gives the V and J calls and clone size. Here the sample has roughly 800,000 distinct CDR3 sequences; 20% to 30% occur a single time. The ten top clones hold around 3% of the sample.

The approximately 40 donors, aged 6 to 90 years, were systemically healthy Caucasian individuals from Russia. Approximately 9 milliliters of peripheral blood were collected from each donor into EDTA-treated Vacutainer tubes. Ficoll-Paque density-gradient centrifugation was used to isolate PBMCs, with at least 7 million obtained per sample. Trizol reagent was used to extract total RNA from PBMCs, with at least 5.5 micrograms per sample. For every donor, flow cytometry on a PBMC aliquot measured the percentage of naive CD45RAhigh/CD27high T cells. Findings and caveats that apply to the study as a whole: As age increased, observed TCR beta diversity per million T cells dropped in a roughly linear way, and a significant reduction was already evident by age roughly 40. Because the CMV infection status of the donors was unknown, age-related changes in expanded clonotypes may potentially have been confounded. Total diversity estimates from one million sequenced T cells were considered lower bounds and underestimates. Compared with the aged group, the long-lived group had more naive CD4+ T cells, fewer expanded clones and increased TCR diversity, suggesting age selection. Conclusive comparison of naive and antigen-experienced compartments was prevented by the profiling of bulk unsorted PBMCs. A strong correlation was found between observed TCR beta diversity and the percentage of naive T cells measured by flow cytometry.

From V the trimming removes 8 bases and from J it removes 0 bases, while the gene matches leave 7 bases of the junction unaccounted for. CDR1 and CDR2, looked up from the germline V gene, are KGHSH and LQKENI. The CDR3 starts with the cysteine, ends with the phenylalanine, and has 15 residues. Only CDR3 DNA is held: 45 bases, read in frame from base 1. Note on this clonotype: No cognate antigen has been identified for it. No qualities accompany the bases; no much larger clone lies one base away.

This same sample was also taken into another study, of T cells of mothers and their children. As the second publication notes: Nine systemically healthy Caucasian individuals served as donors, namely three mothers together with their six children. cDNA synthesis used all of the extracted RNA, with around 1.6 ug of RNA in each 15 ul reaction. In the second PCR, the M1S primer introduced both the sample barcodes and 2-4 random nucleotides. More than 8 million TCR beta CDR3 reads were obtained from each mother, and about 3 million reads were obtained from each child. TCR recombination output is similarly shaped by thymic selection in related and unrelated pairs, with a minor effect exerted by inherited differences. Normalized repertoire overlap in related mother-child pairs was always slightly higher than in unrelated mother-child pairs, but the difference was never significant. No persistent microchimeric T cell clones were detected, at a sensitivity of roughly 100 clones per million clonotypes. Deep NGS was used in the study to compare the TCR beta repertoires of mothers and children and to look for features that separate related mother-child pairs from unrelated individuals. The mean age was 40 +/- 4 years for the mothers and approximately 11 +/- 4 years for the children. Libraries were sequenced on Illumina HiSeq 2000 with 100+100 nt paired-end reads after adapter ligation with NEBNext reagents. To prevent cross-contamination, the mother and child libraries were prepared a month apart and were sequenced in separate runs. Each donor had between roughly 500,000 and 2,100,000 distinct TCR beta clonotypes identified. Naive TCR beta clonotypes were estimated from low-frequency clonotypes matched to each donor's FACS-determined naive share, without sorting.

Sample: blood. This clonotype was sampled from a boy aged 5-17 years in good health. The V and J genes are TRBV18 and TRBJ2-3; 8 junctional bases match TRBD2. The CDR3 is CASPNREGSTDTQYF. The DNA is TGTGCCAGCCCTAATCGGGAGGGGAGCACAGATACGCAGTATTTT.